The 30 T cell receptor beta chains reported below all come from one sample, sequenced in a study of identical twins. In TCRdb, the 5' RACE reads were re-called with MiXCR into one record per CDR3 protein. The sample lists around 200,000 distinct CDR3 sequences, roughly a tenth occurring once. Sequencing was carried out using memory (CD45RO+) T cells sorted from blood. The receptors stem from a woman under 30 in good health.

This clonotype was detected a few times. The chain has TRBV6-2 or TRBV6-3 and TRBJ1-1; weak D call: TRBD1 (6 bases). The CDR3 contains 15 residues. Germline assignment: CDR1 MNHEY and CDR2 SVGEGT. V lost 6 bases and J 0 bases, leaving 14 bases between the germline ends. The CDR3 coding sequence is TGTGCCAGCAGACCAAGGACAGTCATGAACACTGAAGCTTTCTTT. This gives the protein CASRPRTVMNTEAFF.

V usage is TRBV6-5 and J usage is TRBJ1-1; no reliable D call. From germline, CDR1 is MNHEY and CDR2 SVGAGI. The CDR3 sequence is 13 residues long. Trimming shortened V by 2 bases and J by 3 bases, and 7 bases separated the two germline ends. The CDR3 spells CASSYGQHTEAFF. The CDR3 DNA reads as TGTGCCAGCAGTTACGGGCAACACACTGAAGCTTTCTTT.

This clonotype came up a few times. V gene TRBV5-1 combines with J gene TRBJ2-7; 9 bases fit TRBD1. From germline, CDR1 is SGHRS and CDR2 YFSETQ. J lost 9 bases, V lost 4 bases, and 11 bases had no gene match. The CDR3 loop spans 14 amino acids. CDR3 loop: CASSLDRGNMGQYF. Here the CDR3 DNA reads TGCGCCAGCAGCCTCGACAGGGGGAATATGGGGCAGTACTTC.

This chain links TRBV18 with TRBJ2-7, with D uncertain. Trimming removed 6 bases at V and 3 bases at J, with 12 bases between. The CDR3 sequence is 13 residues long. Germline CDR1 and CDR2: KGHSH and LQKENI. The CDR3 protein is CASSLAVNYEQYF. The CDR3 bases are TGTGCCAGCTCCCTGGCCGTTAACTACGAGCAGTACTTC.

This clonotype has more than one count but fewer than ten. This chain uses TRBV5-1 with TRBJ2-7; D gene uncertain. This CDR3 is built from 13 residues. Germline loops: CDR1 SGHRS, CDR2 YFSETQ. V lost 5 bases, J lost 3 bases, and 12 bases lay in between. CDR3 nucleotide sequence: TGCGCCAGCAGAGCTAATACGGGCTACGAGCAGTACTTC. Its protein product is CASRANTGYEQYF.

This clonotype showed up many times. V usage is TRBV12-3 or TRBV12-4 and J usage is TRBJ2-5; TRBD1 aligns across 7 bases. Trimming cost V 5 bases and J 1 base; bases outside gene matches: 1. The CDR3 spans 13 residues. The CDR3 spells CASSGDSQETQYF. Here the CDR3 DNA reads TGTGCCAGCAGTGGGGACAGCCAAGAGACCCAGTACTTC.

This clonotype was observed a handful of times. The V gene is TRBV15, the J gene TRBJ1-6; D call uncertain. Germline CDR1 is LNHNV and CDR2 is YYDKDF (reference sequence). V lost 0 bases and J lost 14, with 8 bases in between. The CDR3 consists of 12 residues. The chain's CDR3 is CATSRDRWTLHF. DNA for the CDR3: TGTGCCACCAGCAGAGATCGTTGGACCCTCCACTTT.

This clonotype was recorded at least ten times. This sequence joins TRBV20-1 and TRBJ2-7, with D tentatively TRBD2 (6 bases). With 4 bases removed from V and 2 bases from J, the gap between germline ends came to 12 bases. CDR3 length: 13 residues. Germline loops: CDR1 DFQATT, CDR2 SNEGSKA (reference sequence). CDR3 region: CSAIAEGTYEQYF. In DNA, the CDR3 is TGCAGTGCTATAGCGGAGGGCACCTACGAGCAGTACTTC.

The CDR3 coding sequence is TGCGCCAGCCAAAAAGCAGTAGGCGGTGACTACGAGCAGTACTTC. Its protein product is CASQKAVGGDYEQYF. V usage is TRBV5-1 and J usage is TRBJ2-7; D call uncertain. Germline loops: CDR1 SGHRS, CDR2 YFSETQ. The CDR3 has 15 residues. Between the trimmed V and J ends, which lost 7 bases and 3 bases, there was a span of 20 bases.

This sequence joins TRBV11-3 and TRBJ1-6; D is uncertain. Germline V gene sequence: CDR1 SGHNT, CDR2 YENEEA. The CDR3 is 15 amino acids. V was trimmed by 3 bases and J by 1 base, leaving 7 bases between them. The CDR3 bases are TGTGCCAGCAGCTTGACACGGTCCTATAATTCACCCCTCCACTTT. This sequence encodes CASSLTRSYNSPLHF. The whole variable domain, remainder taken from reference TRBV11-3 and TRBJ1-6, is EAGVVQSPRYKIIEKKQPVAFWCNPISGHNTLYWYLQNLGQGPELLIRYENEEAVDDSQLPKDRFSAERLKGVDSTLKIQPAELGDSAVYLCASSLTRSYNSPLHFGNGTRLTVT.

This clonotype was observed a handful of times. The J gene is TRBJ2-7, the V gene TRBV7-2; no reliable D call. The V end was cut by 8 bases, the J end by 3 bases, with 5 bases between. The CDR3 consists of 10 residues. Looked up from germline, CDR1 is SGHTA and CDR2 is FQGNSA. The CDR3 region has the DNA TGTGCCAGCGCTCACTACGAGCAGTACTTC. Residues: CASAHYEQYF. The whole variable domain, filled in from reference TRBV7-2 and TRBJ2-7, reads GAGVSQSPSNKVTEKGKDVELRCDPISGHTALYWYRQSLGQGLEFLIYFQGNSAPDKSGLPSDRFSAERTGGSVSTLTIQRTQQEDSAVYLCASAHYEQYFGPGTRLTVT.

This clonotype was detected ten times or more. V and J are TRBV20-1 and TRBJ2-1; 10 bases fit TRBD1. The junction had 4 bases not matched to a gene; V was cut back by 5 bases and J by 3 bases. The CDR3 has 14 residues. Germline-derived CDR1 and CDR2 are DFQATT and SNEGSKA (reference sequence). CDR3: CSALRDRGYNEQFF. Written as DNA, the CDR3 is TGCAGTGCTCTCCGGGACAGGGGCTACAATGAGCAGTTCTTC.

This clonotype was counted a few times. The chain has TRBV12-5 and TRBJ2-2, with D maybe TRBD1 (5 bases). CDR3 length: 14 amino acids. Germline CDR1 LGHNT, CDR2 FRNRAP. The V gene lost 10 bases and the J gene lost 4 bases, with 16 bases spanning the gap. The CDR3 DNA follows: TGTGCTACAGAAAGGGGCGCAGGCACCGGGGAGCTGTTTTTT. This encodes CATERGAGTGELFF.

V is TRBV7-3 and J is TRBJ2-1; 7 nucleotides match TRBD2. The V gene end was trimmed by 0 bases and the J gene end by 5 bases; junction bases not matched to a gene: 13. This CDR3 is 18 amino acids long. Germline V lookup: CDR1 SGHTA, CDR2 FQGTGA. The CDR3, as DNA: TGTGCCAGCAGCTTAACCCGGCTAAAGAGCGGGGTAGACAATGAGCAGTTCTTC. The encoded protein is CASSLTRLKSGVDNEQFF. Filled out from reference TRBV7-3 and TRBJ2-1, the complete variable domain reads GAGVSQTPSNKVTEKGKYVELRCDPISGHTALYWYRQSLGQGPEFLIYFQGTGAADDSGLPNDRFFAVRPEGSVSTLKIQRTERGDSAVYLCASSLTRLKSGVDNEQFFGPGTRLTVL.

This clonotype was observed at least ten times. For the CDR3, the DNA is TGCAGTGCTAGAGATCTCGGATCAGGAGGGCAGTACTTC. It is translated as CSARDLGSGGQYF. The chain links TRBV20-1 to TRBJ2-7; D is possibly TRBD2 (5 bases). The CDR3 spans 13 residues. With 0 bases removed from V and 9 bases from J, the gap between germline ends came to 15 bases. Germline V CDR1 and CDR2: DFQATT, SNEGSKA (reference sequence).

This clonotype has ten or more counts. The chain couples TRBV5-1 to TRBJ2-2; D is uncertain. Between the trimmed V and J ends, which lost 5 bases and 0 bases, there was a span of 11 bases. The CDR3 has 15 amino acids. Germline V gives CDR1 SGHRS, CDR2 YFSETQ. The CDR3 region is CASRSQIANTGELFF. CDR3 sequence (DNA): TGCGCCAGCAGGTCGCAGATCGCGAACACCGGGGAGCTGTTTTTT.

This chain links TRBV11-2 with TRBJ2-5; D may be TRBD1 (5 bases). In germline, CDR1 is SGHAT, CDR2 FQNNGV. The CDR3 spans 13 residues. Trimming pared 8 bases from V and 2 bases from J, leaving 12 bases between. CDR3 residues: CASGRQIQETQYF. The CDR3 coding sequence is TGTGCCAGCGGAAGACAGATACAAGAGACCCAGTACTTC. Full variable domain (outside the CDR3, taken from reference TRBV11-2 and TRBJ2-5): EAGVAQSPRYKIIEKRQSVAFWCNPISGHATLYWYQQILGQGPKLLIQFQNNGVVDDSQLPKDRFSAERLKGVDSTLKIQPAKLEDSAVYLCASGRQIQETQYFGPGTRLLVL.

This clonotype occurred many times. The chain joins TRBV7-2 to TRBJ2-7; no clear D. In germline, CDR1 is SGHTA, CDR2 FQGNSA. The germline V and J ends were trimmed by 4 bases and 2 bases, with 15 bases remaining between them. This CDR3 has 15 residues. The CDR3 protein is CASSSLRGETYEQYF. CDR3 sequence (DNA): TGTGCCAGCAGCTCTCTACGCGGAGAAACCTACGAGCAGTACTTC. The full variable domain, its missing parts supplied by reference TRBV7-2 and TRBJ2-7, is GAGVSQSPSNKVTEKGKDVELRCDPISGHTALYWYRQSLGQGLEFLIYFQGNSAPDKSGLPSDRFSAERTGGSVSTLTIQRTQQEDSAVYLCASSSLRGETYEQYFGPGTRLTVT.

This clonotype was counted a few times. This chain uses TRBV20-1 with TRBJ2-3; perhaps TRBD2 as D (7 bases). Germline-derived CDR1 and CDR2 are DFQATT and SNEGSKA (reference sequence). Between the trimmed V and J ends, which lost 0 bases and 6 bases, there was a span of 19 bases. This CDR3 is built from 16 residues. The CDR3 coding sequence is TGCAGTGCTAGAGAATTGGGACGGGGGGCGGCGGATACGCAGTATTTT. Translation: CSARELGRGAADTQYF.

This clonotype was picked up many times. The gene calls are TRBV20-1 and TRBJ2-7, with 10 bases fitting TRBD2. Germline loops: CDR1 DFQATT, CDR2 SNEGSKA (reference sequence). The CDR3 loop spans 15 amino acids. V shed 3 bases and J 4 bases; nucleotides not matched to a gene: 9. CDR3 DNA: TGCAGTGCTAGTCCTAGCGGGAGATATGGGTACGAGCAGTACTTC. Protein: CSASPSGRYGYEQYF.

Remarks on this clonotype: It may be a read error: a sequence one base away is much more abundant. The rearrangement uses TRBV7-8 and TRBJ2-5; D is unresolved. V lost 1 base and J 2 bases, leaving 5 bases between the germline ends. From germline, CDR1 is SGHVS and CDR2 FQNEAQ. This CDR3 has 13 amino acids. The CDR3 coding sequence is TGTGCCAGCAGCTTAGAGGTTCAAGAGACCCAGTACTTC. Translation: CASSLEVQETQYF.

DNA of the CDR3: TGCGCCAGCATGGGGACTAGCGGGGTGACCCAGTACTTC. It codes for CASMGTSGVTQYF. This rearrangement joins TRBV10-2 to TRBJ2-5; 13 bases map to TRBD2. This CDR3 comprises 13 residues. Germline CDR1 and CDR2: WSHSY and SAAADI. V lost 7 bases to trimming and J lost 7 bases; unmatched junction nucleotides: 3.

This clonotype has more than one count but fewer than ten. CDR3 coding DNA: TGCAGTGTTGGGGGGGCCGGGAGAAATGAGCAGTTCTTC. The encoded protein is CSVGGAGRNEQFF. This chain links TRBV20-1 with TRBJ2-1; D might be TRBD2 (7 bases). This CDR3 has 13 residues. V lost 7 bases and J 7 bases, leaving 17 bases between the germline ends. Germline V gives CDR1 DFQATT, CDR2 SNEGSKA (reference sequence).

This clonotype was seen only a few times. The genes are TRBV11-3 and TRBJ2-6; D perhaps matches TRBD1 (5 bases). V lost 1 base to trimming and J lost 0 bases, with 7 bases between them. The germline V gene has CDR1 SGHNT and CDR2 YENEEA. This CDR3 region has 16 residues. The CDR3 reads CASSLGDSSGANVLTF. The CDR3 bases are TGTGCCAGCAGCTTAGGCGACAGCTCTGGGGCCAACGTCCTGACTTTC.

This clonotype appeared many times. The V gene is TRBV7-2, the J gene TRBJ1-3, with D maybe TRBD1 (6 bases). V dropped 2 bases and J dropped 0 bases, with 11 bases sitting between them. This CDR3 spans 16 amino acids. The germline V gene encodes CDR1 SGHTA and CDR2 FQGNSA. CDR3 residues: CASSLRQDSSGNTIYF. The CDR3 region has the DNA TGTGCCAGCAGCTTACGACAGGACTCCTCTGGAAACACCATATATTTT.

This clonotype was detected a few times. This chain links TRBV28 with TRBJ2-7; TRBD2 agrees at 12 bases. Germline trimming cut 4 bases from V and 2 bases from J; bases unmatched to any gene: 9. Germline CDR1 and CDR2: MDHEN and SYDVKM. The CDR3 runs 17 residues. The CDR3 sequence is CASSSIRLAGDTYEQYF. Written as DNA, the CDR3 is TGTGCCAGCAGTTCCATCCGACTAGCGGGGGACACCTACGAGCAGTACTTC.

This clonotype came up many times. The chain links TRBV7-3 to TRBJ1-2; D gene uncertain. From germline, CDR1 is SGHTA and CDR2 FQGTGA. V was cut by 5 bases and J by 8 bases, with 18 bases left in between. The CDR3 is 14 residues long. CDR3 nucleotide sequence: TGTGCCAGCAGCGCTACCCAAAACGGCGAAGGCTACACCTTC. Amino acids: CASSATQNGEGYTF.

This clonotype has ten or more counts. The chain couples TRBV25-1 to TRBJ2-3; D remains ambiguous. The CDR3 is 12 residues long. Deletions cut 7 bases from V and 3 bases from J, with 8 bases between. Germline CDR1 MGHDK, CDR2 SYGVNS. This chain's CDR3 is CASISRTDTQYF. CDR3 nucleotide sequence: TGTGCCAGCATCTCCCGGACAGATACGCAGTATTTT.

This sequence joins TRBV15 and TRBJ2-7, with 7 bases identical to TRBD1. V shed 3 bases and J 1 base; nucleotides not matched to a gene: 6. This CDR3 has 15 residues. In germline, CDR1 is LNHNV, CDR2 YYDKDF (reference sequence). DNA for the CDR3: TGTGCCACCAGCAGCGACAGGGAAAATTCCTACGAGCAGTACTTC. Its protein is CATSSDRENSYEQYF. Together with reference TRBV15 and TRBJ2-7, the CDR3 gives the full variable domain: DAMVIQNPRYQVTQFGKPVTLSCSQTLNHNVMYWYQQKSSQAPKLLFHYYDKDFNNEADTPDNFQSRRPNTSFCFLDIRSPGLGDTAMYLCATSSDRENSYEQYFGPGTRLTVT.

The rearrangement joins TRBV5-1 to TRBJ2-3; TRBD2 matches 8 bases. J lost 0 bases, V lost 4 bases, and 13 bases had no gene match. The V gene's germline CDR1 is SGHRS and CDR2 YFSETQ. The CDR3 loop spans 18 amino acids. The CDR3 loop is CASSELAGSGRSTDTQYF. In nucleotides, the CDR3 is TGCGCCAGCAGCGAGTTAGCGGGATCGGGGAGAAGCACAGATACGCAGTATTTT.